This T cell receptor beta chain was sequenced for a study of T cells after yellow fever vaccination. Study observations and caveats: Only a minor proportion of clonotypes was detected across both CD4 and CD8 compartments. FACS-sorted repertoires could harbor abundant contaminating bulk-population clonotypes.

There are many counts of this clonotype. Antigen unknown. It was through 5'RACE template switching that TCR cDNA was made, with a universal primer site and UMIs added. TCRdb reanalysed the 5' RACE reads using MiXCR and keeps one entry per CDR3 protein. The table records fewer than 500,000 distinct CDR3 sequences, over 15% of them present only once. The sequence came from a man in his late teens or twenties who received the YFV17D yellow fever vaccine. Here the sequenced sample was PBMCs, taken before the yellow fever booster vaccination.

CDR3 region: CSARGTSGGTDTQYF. CDR3 sequence (DNA): TGCAGTGCTAGGGGGACTAGCGGGGGAACAGATACGCAGTATTTT. V gene TRBV20-1 combines with J gene TRBJ2-3; 14 bases are a match to TRBD2. The CDR3 spans 15 residues. Per the germline V gene, CDR1 is DFQATT and CDR2 is SNEGSKA (reference sequence). V lost 3 bases to trimming and J lost 3 bases; unmatched junction nucleotides: 2.